The rows below give T cell receptor beta chains drawn from one sample of a study of T cell responses to AZD1222 COVID-19 vaccine. The method was immunoSEQ multiplex PCR; TCRdb's version includes in-frame clones alone and lacks a portion of them. Of around 150,000 clones listed, around 90% were seen once; the top ten hold 1.3%. This specimen was peripheral blood, taken 28 days after the second AZD1222 dose. Receptors were obtained from an adult who received the AZD1222 COVID-19 vaccine. The CDR3 runs from the conserved cysteine through the conserved F or W. Each record gives: V gene, clone size, J gene, D gene, CDR3 DNA, CDR3 protein. The D gene is left open where the match is weak. Clone size, where shown, is once, few, many, or a class for clones that have expanded.

>TRBV28|-|TRBJ2-7|-
TGTGCCAGCAGTTTCGATGGGTCAGGGGTCTACGAGCAGTACTTC
CASSFDGSGVYEQYF
>TRBV6-5|-|TRBJ2-5|-
TGTGCCAGCAGTTACGGGGGTGTGGGTCAAGAGACCCAGTACTTC
CASSYGGVGQETQYF
>TRBV18|-|TRBJ1-1|-
TGTGCCAGCTCTGTGTATAGGGACACTGAAGCTTTCTTT
CASSVYRDTEAFF
>TRBV7-8|-|TRBJ1-6|-
TGTGCCAGCACCTGGCCCAGGGAATTCTCCTATAATTCACCCCTCCACTTT
CASTWPREFSYNSPLHF
>TRBV7-2|-|TRBJ2-6|-
TGTGCCAGCAGCTTAGTGGGGGCCTCTGGGGCCAACGTCCTGACTTTC
CASSLVGASGANVLTF
>TRBV19|once|TRBJ1-2|-
TGTGCCAGTTCCGGATCGACTGATTACTATGGCTACACCTTC
CASSGSTDYYGYTF
>TRBV5-4|-|TRBJ2-2|TRBD1
TGTGCCAGCAGCGCAGACAGGGGGACCGGGGAGCTGTTTTTT
CASSADRGTGELFF
>TRBV4-1|-|TRBJ1-1|-
TGCGCCAGCAGCCAAGTTATCCGGGGCACTGAAGCTTTCTTT
CASSQVIRGTEAFF
>TRBV6-5|many|TRBJ2-1|-
TGTGCCAGCAGTTCATCCCCATGGAATGAGCAGTTCTTC
CASSSSPWNEQFF
>TRBV28|few|TRBJ1-5|TRBD1
TGTGCCAGCTACCAGACAGGGCCCTATCAGCCCCAGCATTTT
CASYQTGPYQPQHF
>TRBV7-2|-|TRBJ2-1|-
TGTGCCAGCATCCCCCCCCGATCACATGACGGTGAGCAGTTCTTC
CASIPPRSHDGEQFF
>TRBV14|-|TRBJ2-2|-
TGTGCCAGCAGCCCCCGACTAGTGGGGGGCGGGGAGCTGTTTTTT
CASSPRLVGGGELFF
>TRBV19|-|TRBJ2-5|TRBD2
TGTGCCAGTAGTACCCTAGCGGGAGAGATGGGGACCCAGTACTTC
CASSTLAGEMGTQYF
>TRBV2|-|TRBJ1-5|-
TGTGCCAGTGGGACGGTTTCTCAACCCCAGCATTTT
CASGTVSQPQHF
>TRBV27|once|TRBJ1-1|-
TGTGCCAGCAGTTTGAACACACCCTACGGGGCTTTCTTT
CASSLNTPYGAFF
>TRBV28|-|TRBJ1-2|-
TGTGCCAGCAGTTTAGTAGCTAACTATGGCTACACCTTC
CASSLVANYGYTF
>TRBV11-3|-|TRBJ2-7|-
TGTGCCAGCAGCTTAGGATCGGGGGGCGGCGACGAGCAGTACTTC
CASSLGSGGGDEQYF
>TRBV25-1|once|TRBJ2-7|-
TGTGCCAGCAGTCCCGGACAGGAGCAGTACTTC
CASSPGQEQYF
>TRBV18|-|TRBJ2-2|TRBD1
TGTGCCAGCTCACCAACAGGGGGAGGCACCGGGGAGCTGTTTTTT
CASSPTGGGTGELFF
>TRBV29-1|once|TRBJ1-1|-
TGCAGCGCCGAAAGGGGGAGTCCGGAAGCTTTCTTT
CSAERGSPEAFF
>TRBV14|-|TRBJ1-1|-
TGTGCCAGCAGCCAAGATCGGGGTTTGGTAGCTTTCTTT
CASSQDRGLVAFF